Shown below are 8 T cell receptor beta chains from a single sample sequenced in a study of cytomegalovirus exposure and HLA in healthy donors (dated by TCRdb to between 2016 and 2019). The protocol used for the library was the immunoSEQ multiplex PCR assay. The multiplex PCR relied on a mix of 60 forward primers for TCR Vbeta segments and 13 reverse primers for TCR Jbeta segments. The clones in this table, taken by TCRdb from immuneACCESS, are in-frame only. Not every clone is retained; where verified, under half of the shortfall comes from an unresolved V gene, and the cause of the rest is unknown. A total of about 95,000 clones appear in this sample, about four fifths of them only once. The top ten constitute about 3.9% of the sample. The sample taken for sequencing was PBMCs. The receptors come from a woman aged 70-85 years in good health and CMV-seropositive.

The chain links TRBV4-3 to TRBJ2-1; 9 bases line up with TRBD2. Losses at the gene ends were 0 bases for V and 5 bases for J; bases not matched to a gene: 5. This CDR3 comprises 16 residues. Germline CDR1 and CDR2: LGHNA and YSLEER. The CDR3 sequence is CASSQEPSGIHNEQFF. As DNA, the CDR3 is TGCGCCAGCAGCCAAGAACCTAGCGGGATCCACAATGAGCAGTTCTTC.

The V and J genes are TRBV7-8 and TRBJ2-7; maybe TRBD1 (6 bases). This CDR3 comprises 14 residues. The germline CDR1 and CDR2 sequences are SGHVS and FQNEAQ. V lost 5 bases, J lost 2 bases, and 13 bases lay in between. The CDR3 here is CASSHGQKTYEQYF. The CDR3 nucleotides are TGTGCCAGCAGCCACGGACAGAAGACCTACGAGCAGTACTTC.

The chain is built from TRBV30 and TRBJ2-5, with 8 nucleotides matching TRBD1. The closer fit of TRBJ2-7 to the DNA end suggests the J call may be wrong. There are 14 residues in the CDR3. CDR1 is GTSNPN, CDR2 SVGIG, per germline (reference sequence). CDR3 sequence reads: CAWGQGQRIYEQYF. CDR3 in DNA: TGTGCCTGGGGACAGGGACAGCGGATTTACGAGCAGTACTTC.

Only a few counts were recorded for this clone. This chain joins TRBV7-3 and TRBJ2-7, with D possibly matching TRBD1 (5 bases). This CDR3 comprises 12 residues. Germline-derived CDR1 and CDR2 are SGHTA and FQGTGA. Trimming shortened V by 7 bases and J by 2 bases, and 9 bases separated the two germline ends. The CDR3 nucleotides are TGTGCCAGCAAGGGGTTGACCTACGAGCAGTACTTC. Protein: CASKGLTYEQYF.

The chain has TRBV12-5 and TRBJ2-2; TRBD2 might be the D (7 bases). Germline V lookup: CDR1 LGHNT, CDR2 FRNRAP. V lost 6 bases and J lost 0, with 11 bases in between. There are 15 residues in the CDR3. The CDR3 DNA reads TGTGCTAGTGGAGGGGGGGCTACGAACACCGGGGAGCTGTTTTTT. It specifies CASGGGATNTGELFF.

V gene TRBV7-6 combines with J gene TRBJ1-1; D ambiguous. The CDR3 has 16 amino acids. CDR1 is SGHVS, CDR2 FNYEAQ, per germline. V lost 5 bases and J 5 bases, leaving 21 bases between the germline ends. Here the CDR3 DNA reads TGTGCCAGCAGCGCTCAAGGGTGGGGAGGTTGGACTGAAGCTTTCTTT. Its translation: CASSAQGWGGWTEAFF.

The rearrangement joins TRBV19 to TRBJ1-2; 7 nucleotides align to TRBD1. Germline V gene data show CDR1 as LNHDA and CDR2 as SQIVND (reference sequence). V gave up 7 bases and J gave up 0 bases; unmatched junction bases: 8. The CDR3 is 15 residues long. CDR3 nucleotide sequence: TGTGCCAGTACCGCGAGACAGGGAACTAACTATGGCTACACCTTC. Its protein is CASTARQGTNYGYTF. Supplemented by reference TRBV19 and TRBJ1-2, the full variable domain reads DGGITQSPKYLFRKEGQNVTLSCEQNLNHDAMYWYRQDPGQGLRLIYYSQIVNDFQKGDIAEGYSVSREKKESFPLTVTSAQKNPTAFYLCASTARQGTNYGYTFGSGTRLTVV.

This clone was recorded only once. This sequence joins TRBV11-3 and TRBJ2-3; 7 nucleotides line up with TRBD1. The CDR3 has 14 residues. Germline loops: CDR1 SGHNT, CDR2 YENEEA. V lost 0 bases, J lost 6 bases, and 3 bases stayed unmatched. CDR3 nucleotide sequence: TGTGCCAGCAGCTTAGATGGGACAGACGATACGCAGTATTTT. It specifies CASSLDGTDDTQYF. Complete variable domain (other parts from reference TRBV11-3 and TRBJ2-3): EAGVVQSPRYKIIEKKQPVAFWCNPISGHNTLYWYLQNLGQGPELLIRYENEEAVDDSQLPKDRFSAERLKGVDSTLKIQPAELGDSAVYLCASSLDGTDDTQYFGPGTRLTVL.